The 18 T cell receptor beta chains below all came from one sample that was sequenced in a study of OX40 agonist ivuxolimab in advanced cancers. Only in-frame clones appear in the TCRdb table, and some are missing; sequencing was by immunoSEQ multiplex PCR. The profile shows fewer than 40,000 clones, over 85% of them singletons. The source was CD4+ or CD8+ T cells sorted from blood, collected in a trial of the OX40 agonist ivuxolimab. The receptor source for this set is an adult with an advanced solid tumor such as melanoma, head and neck, liver or kidney cancer.

This clone was picked up one time. The chain couples TRBV9 to TRBJ1-4; the D is unclear. V was pared by 4 bases and J by 3 bases, with 13 bases between. CDR3 length: 15 residues. The germline CDR1 and CDR2 sequences are SGDLS and YYNGEE. The CDR3 sequence: CASSPAMMSNEKLFF. CDR3 nucleotide sequence: TGTGCCAGCAGCCCAGCAATGATGTCTAATGAAAAACTGTTTTTT.

In its sample, this clone was seen a few times. This rearrangement joins TRBV30 to TRBJ2-7; possible D gene TRBD1, 5 bases. The CDR3 loop spans 12 amino acids. Germline-derived CDR1 and CDR2 are GTSNPN and SVGIG (reference sequence). The ends were cut back, 1 base at V and 6 bases at J, with 10 bases in the middle. The CDR3 protein is CAWSGTRAEQYF. The CDR3 DNA follows: TGTGCCTGGAGTGGGACAAGGGCCGAGCAGTACTTC. Together with reference TRBV30 and TRBJ2-7, the CDR3 gives the full variable domain: SQTIHQWPATLVQPVGSPLSLECTVEGTSNPNLYWYRQAAGRGLQLLFYSVGIGQISSEVPQNLSASRPQDRQFILSSKKLLLSDSGFYLCAWSGTRAEQYFGPGTRLTVT.

V is TRBV9 and J is TRBJ1-1; D is unresolved. From germline, CDR1 is SGDLS and CDR2 YYNGEE. The CDR3 covers 15 residues. V dropped 0 bases and J dropped 0 bases, with 9 bases sitting between them. CDR3 amino acids: CASSVVADMNTEAFF. CDR3 DNA: TGTGCCAGCAGCGTAGTGGCAGACATGAACACTGAAGCTTTCTTT. The full variable domain, completed using reference TRBV9 and TRBJ1-1, is DSGVTQTPKHLITATGQRVTLRCSPRSGDLSVYWYQQSLDQGLQFLIQYYNGEERAKGNILERFSAQQFPDLHSELNLSSLELGDSALYFCASSVVADMNTEAFFGQGTRLTVV.

The chain carries TRBV30 and TRBJ2-3, with 9 nucleotides matching TRBD2. This CDR3 has 14 residues. CDR1 and CDR2 from the germline V gene are GTSNPN and SVGIG (reference sequence). J lost 4 bases, V lost 3 bases, and 5 bases had no gene match. CDR3 nucleotides: TGTGCCTGGAGGAGTGCGGGAGGGGCAGATACGCAGTATTTT. Translation gives CAWRSAGGADTQYF.

The chain is built from TRBV6-6 and TRBJ2-3; D remains unclear. The V end was cut by 7 bases, the J end by 8 bases, with 13 bases between. The CDR3 totals 12 residues. Germline V gene sequence: CDR1 MNHNY, CDR2 SVGAGI (reference sequence). The CDR3 bases are TGTGCCAGCACCAAGGGAAGTGTTACGCAGTATTTT. It yields the protein CASTKGSVTQYF.

This rearrangement joins TRBV7-2 to TRBJ2-1, with 8 bases that match TRBD2. Germline values: CDR1 SGHTA, CDR2 FQGNSA. The V and J ends lost 5 bases and 11 bases, in that order; junction bases with no gene match: 5. This CDR3 is built from 12 residues. The CDR3 DNA is TGTGCCAGCAGCCCTGCGGGGGGAAAGCAGTTCTTC. This encodes CASSPAGGKQFF.

The chain combines TRBV5-1 with TRBJ1-3, with D possibly matching TRBD1 (6 bases). Germline V gene sequence: CDR1 SGHRS, CDR2 YFSETQ. The CDR3 totals 17 residues. V lost 0 bases and J 0 bases, leaving 13 bases between the germline ends. The CDR3 loop reads CASSLVGGQNSGNTIYF. The CDR3 DNA reads TGCGCCAGCAGCTTGGTTGGCGGACAGAACTCTGGAAACACCATATATTTT.

This clone showed up just a few times. The rearrangement joins TRBV14 to TRBJ2-1, with TRBD2 identical over 11 bases. The J segment lost 10 bases and the V segment lost 3 bases, leaving 11 bases of the junction unmatched. This CDR3 has 16 residues. From germline, CDR1 is SGHDN and CDR2 FVKESK. The CDR3 loop reads CASSHRLAGNRGEQFF. In DNA, the CDR3 is TGTGCCAGCAGCCACCGACTAGCGGGAAATAGAGGGGAGCAGTTCTTC.

The chain employs TRBV7-3 and TRBJ1-6, with TRBD1 matching 7 bases. V shed 4 bases, J shed 6 bases, and the junction held 3 bases outside the gene matches. The CDR3 contains 14 residues. Looked up from germline, CDR1 is SGHTA and CDR2 is FQGTGA. CDR3 in amino acids: CASSWDSVNSPLHF. In nucleotides, the CDR3 is TGTGCCAGCAGCTGGGACAGTGTTAATTCACCCCTCCACTTT.

The gene calls are TRBV6-6 and TRBJ1-3, with a possible D match to TRBD1 (5 bases). Deletions cut 2 bases from V and 4 bases from J, with 9 bases between. Germline CDR1 and CDR2: MNHNY and SVGAGI (reference sequence). This CDR3 contains 14 residues. The CDR3 region has the DNA TGTGCCAGCAGTTACGGGGGACCCGGAAACACCATATATTTT. It is translated as CASSYGGPGNTIYF.

As to this clone: The junction departs from germline at one end; a sequencing error may be responsible. The chain combines TRBV11-2 with TRBJ1-1; D unclear. CDR1 is SGHAT and CDR2 is FQNNGV in the germline V gene. The CDR3 length is 13 residues. The CDR3 DNA sequence: TGTGCCAGCAGCTTAGACCTGAACGCTGAAGCTTTCTTT. It specifies CASSLDLNAEAFF.

The chain has TRBV5-1 and TRBJ2-1, with 8 positions matching TRBD2. Germline V gives CDR1 SGHRS, CDR2 YFSETQ. CDR3 length: 14 amino acids. After removal of 2 bases from V and 4 bases from J, the junction contained 2 bases not matched to a gene. CDR3 region: CASSFSGKYNEQFF. The CDR3 DNA reads as TGCGCCAGCAGCTTTAGCGGGAAGTACAATGAGCAGTTCTTC.

The chain combines TRBV5-1 with TRBJ1-1; possible D gene TRBD1, 5 bases. CDR1 and CDR2 from the germline V gene are SGHRS and YFSETQ. The V end was cut by 1 base, the J end by 2 bases, with 12 bases between. This CDR3 comprises 15 residues. CDR3 loop: CASSLRQGGNTEAFF. For the CDR3, the DNA is TGCGCCAGCAGCTTGAGGCAGGGCGGTAACACTGAAGCTTTCTTT.

The chain recombines TRBV5-1 with TRBJ1-3; the D is unclear. V gave up 0 bases and J gave up 0 bases, with 10 bases separating them. CDR1 and CDR2 from the germline V gene are SGHRS and YFSETQ. This CDR3 spans 16 amino acids. The chain's CDR3 is CASSLEDRPSGNTIYF. The CDR3, as DNA: TGCGCCAGCAGCTTGGAGGACCGTCCCTCTGGAAACACCATATATTTT. The entire variable domain, with the rest obtained from reference TRBV5-1 and TRBJ1-3, is as follows: KAGVTQTPRYLIKTRGQQVTLSCSPISGHRSVSWYQQTPGQGLQFLFEYFSETQRNKGNFPGRFSGRQFSNSRSEMNVSTLELGDSALYLCASSLEDRPSGNTIYFGEGSWLTVV.

This chain connects TRBV12-5 to TRBJ2-6; unclear D gene. Between the trimmed V and J ends, which lost 3 bases and 2 bases, there was a span of 8 bases. The germline gives CDR1 LGHNT, CDR2 FRNRAP. The CDR3 contains 15 residues. CDR3 sequence: CASGFRHTGANVLTF. Written as DNA, the CDR3 is TGTGCTAGTGGTTTCAGACACACTGGGGCCAACGTCCTGACTTTC.

The chain carries TRBV4-3 and TRBJ1-1, with TRBD1 as a possible D gene (6 bases). CDR1 is LGHNA, CDR2 YSLEER, per germline. Trimming pared 6 bases from V and 11 bases from J, leaving 16 bases between. The CDR3 consists of 12 residues. The CDR3 DNA reads as TGCGCCAGCAGTCACTTGCAGGGGCACGCTTTCTTT. It is translated as CASSHLQGHAFF.

This chain joins TRBV4-3 and TRBJ1-1, with D possibly TRBD1 on 5 matching bases. This CDR3 has 15 amino acids. Germline loops: CDR1 LGHNA, CDR2 YSLEER. Between the trimmed V and J ends, which lost 4 bases and 2 bases, there was a span of 14 bases. CDR3 nucleotide sequence: TGCGCCAGCAGCCCCCAGGGCGCCACCAACACTGAAGCTTTCTTT. Its translation: CASSPQGATNTEAFF.

The chain recombines TRBV19 with TRBJ1-1; D gene uncertain. V was trimmed by 1 base and J by 3 bases, leaving 6 bases between them. The CDR3 length is 13 residues. The V gene's germline CDR1 is LNHDA and CDR2 SQIVND (reference sequence). The CDR3 DNA sequence: TGTGCCAGTAGTATAGCTTCGTACACTGAAGCTTTCTTT. Its protein product is CASSIASYTEAFF.